The source of this T cell receptor beta chain is a study of cytomegalovirus exposure and HLA in healthy donors. Study outcomes and limitations: Presence/absence analyses took donor sequencing depth as roughly uniform.

The PCR was carried out with 60 Vbeta primers and 13 Jbeta primers. Generated by immunoSEQ multiplex PCR, the TCRdb table keeps only in-frame clones and is missing some. The sample shows about 160,000 clones, over 65% of them seen only once. In regard to this clone: The antigen is undetermined.

Sequenced: PBMCs. The clonotype comes from a woman aged 35 to 49 in good health and CMV-seronegative.

The CDR3 DNA reads as TGTGCCATCAGTGGGACAGGGGGCAGGGACGAGCAGTACTTC. Protein product: CAISGTGGRDEQYF. The gene calls are TRBV10-3 and TRBJ2-7; TRBD1 matches at 11 bases. CDR3 length: 14 residues. Trimming at V came to 4 bases and at J to 5 bases, leaving 4 bases not matched to a gene. CDR1 ENHRY and CDR2 SYGVKD come from the germline V gene.